Listed below are T cell receptor beta chains from one sample, sequenced in a study of neurological immune-mediated disorders. Via MiXCR, TCRdb re-called the 5' RACE reads, giving one row per CDR3 protein. The sample lists 57,000 or so distinct CDR3 sequences, roughly 11% occurring once. Specimen: PBMCs. Receptor source: a man in his sixties in good health. Both conserved end residues are part of each CDR3. Fields, in order: J gene, clone size, CDR3 length, V gene, D gene, CDR3 protein, CDR3 DNA. D genes are given only for firm matches. Some rows have no size entry. The others give once, few or many, or a class for an expanded clone.

TRBJ1-2 | many | 14 | TRBV25-1 | . | CASSEPEGNYGYTF | TGTGCCAGCAGTGAGCCCGAGGGAAACTATGGCTACACCTTC
TRBJ1-4 | many | 15 | TRBV7-9 | TRBD1 | CASSLTGAGNEKLFF | TGTGCCAGCAGCTTAACAGGGGCCGGTAATGAAAAACTGTTTTTT
TRBJ1-1 | many | 11 | TRBV6-6 | . | CASSPHPEAFF | TGTGCCAGCAGTCCACACCCTGAAGCTTTCTTT
TRBJ2-1 | . | 14 | TRBV2 | . | CASFGGTTHNEQFF | TGTGCCAGCTTCGGGGGGACAACCCACAATGAGCAGTTCTTC
TRBJ2-7 | many | 15 | TRBV11-2 | TRBD2 | CASSTHSGPNYEQYF | TGTGCCAGCAGCACGCATAGCGGGCCCAACTACGAGCAGTACTTC
TRBJ2-5 | many | 19 | TRBV7-2 | TRBD1 | CASSPGQGFGRRLKETQYF | TGTGCCAGCAGCCCTGGACAGGGTTTTGGCCGCCGACTAAAAGAGACCCAGTACTTC
TRBJ2-3 | . | 14 | TRBV18 | . | CASSPGQTTDTQYF | TGTGCCAGCTCACCGGGACAAACCACAGATACGCAGTATTTT
TRBJ1-5 | many | 16 | TRBV20-1 | TRBD1 | CSASNQGADSNQPQHF | TGCAGTGCTAGTAATCAGGGGGCTGATAGCAATCAGCCCCAGCATTTT
TRBJ2-5 | many | 17 | TRBV7-2 | . | CASSSRKKAREEETQYF | TGTGCCAGCAGCTCCCGAAAGAAGGCTAGAGAGGAGGAGACCCAGTACTTC
TRBJ1-4 | few | 14 | TRBV12-3/TRBV12-4 | TRBD1 | CASTDRDSNEKLFF | TGTGCCAGCACCGACCGGGACAGTAATGAAAAACTGTTTTTT
TRBJ1-2 | . | 13 | TRBV20-1 | . | CSVESGGDYGYTF | TGCAGTGTCGAGAGTGGGGGTGACTATGGCTACACCTTC
TRBJ2-1 | many | 15 | TRBV6-5 | . | CASSRTGASYNEQFF | TGTGCCAGCAGCCGCACTGGGGCCTCCTACAATGAGCAGTTCTTC
TRBJ1-2 | many | 14 | TRBV3-1 | . | CASSTGTGAGGYTF | TGTGCCAGCAGCACCGGAACGGGGGCAGGCGGCTACACCTTC
TRBJ1-2 | many | 12 | TRBV7-2 | . | CASRYTWGGNHF | TGTGCCAGCAGGTACACCTGGGGAGGGAACCACTTC
TRBJ2-3 | many | 16 | TRBV20-1 | TRBD2 | CSASIVLAGVTDTQYF | TGCAGTGCTAGCATCGTCCTAGCGGGGGTCACAGATACGCAGTATTTT
TRBJ1-1 | many | 14 | TRBV20-1 | . | CSARDKSSGAEAFF | TGCAGTGCTCGAGATAAGAGTTCAGGGGCCGAAGCTTTCTTT
TRBJ1-2 | many | 13 | TRBV5-1 | . | CASSLERDQGYTF | TGCGCCAGCAGCTTGGAGCGAGATCAGGGCTACACCTTC
TRBJ2-7 | once | 14 | TRBV7-9 | TRBD1 | CNSSFRDRVHEQYF | TGTAACAGCAGCTTCCGGGACAGGGTCCACGAGCAGTACTTC
TRBJ2-7 | many | 11 | TRBV20-1 | . | CSGAGSYEQYF | TGCAGTGGGGCAGGTTCTTATGAGCAGTACTTC
TRBJ2-2 | few | 11 | TRBV2 | . | CASRKAGELFF | TGTGCCAGCAGGAAGGCCGGGGAGCTGTTTTTT
TRBJ1-6 | many | 14 | TRBV7-2 | . | CASSLSLAGSPLHF | TGTGCCAGCAGCTTATCCTTAGCCGGTTCACCCCTCCACTTT
TRBJ2-1 | . | 15 | TRBV11-1 | TRBD2 | CASSLRGTSGRAQFF | TGTGCCAGCAGCTTGCGGGGGACTAGCGGGAGGGCCCAGTTCTTC
TRBJ2-1 | many | 15 | TRBV25-1 | . | CASSDLRPQGNEQFF | TGTGCCAGCAGTGACCTTAGACCGCAAGGCAATGAGCAGTTCTTC
TRBJ1-2 | many | 15 | TRBV10-3 | . | CAISESGAVVPGYTF | TGTGCCATCAGTGAGTCCGGGGCCGTAGTCCCTGGCTACACCTTC
TRBJ1-4 | many | 15 | TRBV7-2 | . | CASSLTGGSWEKLFF | TGTGCCAGCAGCTTAACGGGGGGGAGTTGGGAAAAACTGTTTTTT
TRBJ2-7 | . | 16 | TRBV7-2 | TRBD1 | CASSLASYRGTYEQYF | TGTGCCAGCAGCTTAGCCAGTTACAGGGGGACGTACGAGCAGTACTTC
TRBJ2-7 | many | 14 | TRBV20-1 | . | CSARRDRRSYEQYF | TGCAGTGCCCGCCGGGATCGAAGATCCTACGAGCAGTACTTC
TRBJ1-5 | many | 14 | TRBV29-1 | . | CSVTSGFSNQPQHF | TGCAGCGTCACCTCCGGGTTTAGCAATCAGCCCCAGCATTTT
TRBJ2-3 | many | 16 | TRBV5-1 | . | CASSLDSSVSTDTQYF | TGCGCCAGCAGCCTGGACAGCTCAGTAAGCACAGATACGCAGTATTTT
TRBJ1-3 | many | 13 | TRBV24-1 | TRBD1 | CATSDRTGNTIYF | TGTGCCACCAGTGATCGGACAGGGAACACCATATATTTT
TRBJ2-2 | many | 14 | TRBV7-9 | TRBD1 | CASSFGTGAGELFF | TGTGCCAGCAGCTTCGGGACAGGGGCCGGGGAGCTGTTTTTT
TRBJ2-3 | many | 14 | TRBV20-1 | . | CSARSGTGSDTQYF | TGCAGTGCTAGGTCCGGGACCGGGTCGGATACGCAGTATTTT
TRBJ2-7 | many | 14 | TRBV3-1 | . | CASSQEGAAREQYF | TGTGCCAGCAGCCAAGAAGGAGCGGCGCGCGAGCAGTACTTC
TRBJ2-3 | many | 14 | TRBV3-1 | TRBD2 | CASSQETSVGTQYF | TGTGCCAGCAGCCAAGAAACTAGCGTAGGTACGCAGTATTTT
TRBJ2-7 | many | 17 | TRBV7-2 | . | CASSLAGGGPNSYEQYF | TGTGCCAGCAGCTTAGCTGGCGGGGGCCCAAACTCCTACGAGCAGTACTTC
TRBJ2-1 | many | 14 | TRBV11-2 | TRBD1 | CASSPGQGIDEQFF | TGTGCCAGCAGCCCGGGACAGGGGATAGATGAGCAGTTCTTC
TRBJ2-2 | . | 15 | TRBV11-2 | . | CANSLAGSNTGELFF | TGTGCCAACAGCCTGGCAGGGTCGAACACCGGGGAGCTGTTTTTT
TRBJ2-7 | many | 12 | TRBV10-3 | . | CAARTIGYEQYF | TGTGCCGCGCGGACTATCGGCTACGAGCAGTACTTC
TRBJ2-1 | many | 15 | TRBV28 | TRBD2 | CASSLVGGDYNEQFF | TGTGCCAGCAGTTTAGTCGGGGGGGACTACAATGAGCAGTTCTTC
TRBJ2-2 | . | 18 | TRBV27 | . | CASSSGGVAYRRTGELFF | TGTGCCAGCAGTTCGGGCGGAGTGGCCTATAGAAGGACCGGGGAGCTGTTTTTT
TRBJ2-1 | many | 16 | TRBV5-5 | . | CASSLQASVDHNEQFF | TGTGCCAGCAGCTTGCAGGCATCTGTGGACCACAATGAGCAGTTCTTC
TRBJ2-5 | many | 16 | TRBV7-2 | . | CASSLGGRGIRETQYF | TGTGCCAGCAGCTTAGGGGGACGGGGGATCCGCGAGACCCAGTACTTC
TRBJ1-2 | many | 13 | TRBV7-2 | . | CASSLASNYGYTF | TGTGCCAGCAGCTTAGCCAGTAACTATGGCTACACCTTC
TRBJ2-1 | many | 15 | TRBV5-1 | TRBD2 | CASSPVRTERGEQFF | TGCGCCAGCAGCCCCGTTAGGACGGAGCGGGGAGAGCAGTTCTTC
TRBJ2-7 | . | 13 | TRBV16 | TRBD1 | CASSPDRVSEQYF | TGTGCCAGCAGCCCGGACAGGGTAAGCGAGCAGTACTTC
TRBJ2-2 | many | 14 | TRBV20-1 | . | CSARYGRGPGELFF | TGCAGTGCTAGATACGGGCGGGGACCCGGGGAGCTGTTTTTT
TRBJ2-2 | many | 14 | TRBV29-1 | . | CSVEAGGLGGELFF | TGCAGCGTTGAAGCGGGGGGCCTGGGCGGGGAGCTGTTTTTT
TRBJ1-3 | many | 16 | TRBV7-9 | . | CASSSPYRSSGNTIYF | TGTGCCAGCAGCTCACCCTACAGGAGCTCTGGAAACACCATATATTTT
TRBJ2-2 | many | 15 | TRBV12-3/TRBV12-4 | TRBD1 | CASNPTGAHTGELFF | TGTGCCAGCAACCCTACAGGGGCGCACACCGGGGAGCTGTTTTTT
TRBJ2-5 | many | 14 | TRBV5-6 | . | CASSPFTGRETQYF | TGTGCCAGCAGCCCCTTCACAGGGAGAGAGACCCAGTACTTC
TRBJ1-5 | few | 13 | TRBV18 | . | CASSGTSNQPQHF | TGTGCCAGCTCAGGGACAAGCAATCAGCCCCAGCATTTT
TRBJ2-1 | . | 13 | TRBV9 | . | CASSSNQGGRVFF | TGTGCCAGCAGCTCAAATCAGGGGGGAAGGGTGTTCTTC
TRBJ1-1 | many | 13 | TRBV20-1 | TRBD1 | CSATRTGPFGAFF | TGCAGTGCTACTAGGACAGGGCCTTTTGGGGCTTTCTTT
TRBJ2-7 | many | 16 | TRBV27 | TRBD1 | CASSSGPPGGEGEQYF | TGTGCCAGCAGTTCAGGCCCCCCAGGGGGTGAAGGCGAGCAGTACTTC
TRBJ2-3 | many | 11 | TRBV20-1 | . | CSAGSTDTQYF | TGCAGTGCAGGCAGCACAGATACGCAGTATTTT
TRBJ2-3 | many | 14 | TRBV12-3/TRBV12-4 | . | CASSRQSLTDTQYF | TGTGCCAGCAGCAGACAGTCTCTCACAGATACGCAGTATTTT
TRBJ1-5 | many | 15 | TRBV25-1 | . | CASSESTGYDQPQHF | TGTGCCAGCAGTGAGTCTACAGGGTACGATCAGCCCCAGCATTTT
TRBJ2-3 | . | 16 | TRBV5-1 | TRBD1 | CVSTYDQGAGSDTLYF | TGCGTCAGCACGTATGACCAGGGGGCAGGATCAGATACGCTGTATTTT
TRBJ1-3 | many | 13 | TRBV29-1 | . | CSVQTSSGNTIYF | TGCAGCGTACAAACCAGCTCTGGAAACACCATATATTTT
TRBJ2-1 | . | 17 | TRBV4-3 | TRBD1 | CASSQGYAGTGGYEQFF | TGCGCCAGCAGCCAGGGGTACGCAGGGACAGGGGGCTACGAGCAGTTCTTC